This TCR beta chain was found in a study of T cell changes during pregnancy in multiple sclerosis. Measured with immunoSEQ multiplex PCR; TCRdb has only the in-frame clones, and not every one. This table holds fewer than 110,000 clones, more than 90% found once. J was trimmed by 8 bases and V by 0 bases; bases with no gene match: 2. The length of the CDR3 is 15 residues. Germline CDR1 SGHKS, CDR2 YYEKEE (reference sequence). This clone was counted at least ten times. The clonotype originates from a female donor with multiple sclerosis, enrolled in a pregnancy study. Source: peripheral blood, taken in the second trimester of pregnancy. The genes are TRBV5-5 and TRBJ1-4, with 12 bases fitting TRBD1. In DNA form, the CDR3 reads TGTGCCAGCAGCTTGGAGGGGACAGGGGGCGAAAAACTGTTTTTT. Its translation is CASSLEGTGGEKLFF.